This TCR beta chain was recovered during a study of T-cell memory formation after mild COVID-19. Study information: Across donors, TCR clusters were largely donor specific. The study's findings and limits: Day 15 to 85 contracting clones showed balanced CD4/CD8; later expanders leaned CD4+.

TCRdb ran MiXCR on the 5' RACE reads and lists one entry per CDR3 protein. This table holds around 200,000 distinct CDR3 sequences, 8% to 11% found once. This clonotype was seen more than once but under ten times. What it recognizes is unknown. Germline V gives CDR1 SGHRS, CDR2 YFSETQ. The CDR3 has 11 amino acids. Trimming shortened V by 5 bases and J by 7 bases, and 10 bases separated the two germline ends. The sample was PBMCs or a T cell subset sorted from them (not recorded which). The J gene is TRBJ2-7, the V gene TRBV5-1; D gene unclear. The sequence came from a man in his late teens or twenties who had mild COVID-19 (a few samples of this study predate the infection). Cell type and time point are not known. The CDR3 nucleotides are TGCGCCAGCAGTATCTATCGGGAGCAGTACTTC. As protein: CASSIYREQYF.